A selection of T cell receptor beta chains follows, all from one sample in a study of T cells in Graves' hyperthyroidism and ophthalmopathy. TCRdb processed the multiplex PCR reads anew with MiXCR; each CDR3 protein has one entry. The sample has some 600,000 distinct CDR3 sequences, approximately 44% seen once. Sequencing used peripheral blood or thyroid tissue (not recorded which). These TCRs come from a woman younger than 30 with Graves' hyperthyroidism. Each CDR3 is given with its conserved first and last residue. The order of the fields is D gene, clone size, V gene, J gene, CDR3 protein, CDR3 DNA. The D gene is left open where the match is weak. For some rows the clone size is stated as once, few or many, or as a class when expanded; others skip it.

d_call: .
clone_size: .
v_call: TRBV10-3
j_call: TRBJ2-7
cdr3_aa: CAIAPTAGYYEQYF
cdr3_nt: TGTGCCATTGCCCCGACAGCGGGTTACTACGAGCAGTACTTC

d_call: TRBD1
clone_size: .
v_call: TRBV12-3/TRBV12-4
j_call: TRBJ1-2
cdr3_aa: CASSSGGNGYTF
cdr3_nt: TGTGCCAGCAGTTCAGGGGGCAATGGCTACACCTTC

d_call: .
clone_size: few
v_call: TRBV6-5
j_call: TRBJ1-5
cdr3_aa: CASSYSSSGRRANQPQHF
cdr3_nt: TGTGCCAGCAGTTACTCGAGCAGTGGGAGACGAGCCAATCAGCCCCAGCATTTT

d_call: .
clone_size: .
v_call: TRBV2
j_call: TRBJ2-5
cdr3_aa: CARSPRGMGETQYF
cdr3_nt: TGTGCCAGAAGTCCCAGGGGAATGGGAGAGACCCAGTACTTC

d_call: .
clone_size: .
v_call: TRBV2
j_call: TRBJ2-5
cdr3_aa: CATSGTGGDQETQYF
cdr3_nt: TGTGCCACCAGTGGAACGGGGGGCGACCAAGAGACCCAGTACTTC

d_call: TRBD1
clone_size: .
v_call: TRBV6-1
j_call: TRBJ1-4
cdr3_aa: CASSRTGRSEKLFF
cdr3_nt: TGTGCCAGCAGCCGGACAGGGAGGTCTGAAAAACTGTTTTTT

d_call: .
clone_size: many
v_call: TRBV2
j_call: TRBJ1-3
cdr3_aa: CASIALGYTIYF
cdr3_nt: TGTGCCAGCATAGCGCTCGGCTACACCATATATTTT

d_call: TRBD1
clone_size: .
v_call: TRBV5-1
j_call: TRBJ2-5
cdr3_aa: CASSQGQGAHQETQYF
cdr3_nt: TGCGCCAGCAGCCAAGGACAGGGGGCCCACCAAGAGACCCAGTACTTC

d_call: TRBD1
clone_size: many
v_call: TRBV7-9
j_call: TRBJ1-5
cdr3_aa: CASSRGQGRDQPQHF
cdr3_nt: TGTGCCAGCAGCCGAGGACAGGGAAGGGATCAGCCCCAGCATTTT

d_call: .
clone_size: few
v_call: TRBV12-3/TRBV12-4
j_call: TRBJ2-7
cdr3_aa: CASRIRDGHYEQYF
cdr3_nt: TGTGCCAGCAGAATCCGGGACGGCCACTACGAGCAGTACTTC

d_call: .
clone_size: .
v_call: TRBV14
j_call: TRBJ1-4
cdr3_aa: CASSDPGRGAEKLFF
cdr3_nt: TGTGCCAGCAGCGATCCAGGGCGGGGAGCGGAAAAACTGTTTTTT

d_call: .
clone_size: .
v_call: TRBV25-1
j_call: TRBJ2-7
cdr3_aa: CASSASGLPLVYEQYF
cdr3_nt: TGTGCCAGCAGTGCTAGTGGGCTCCCCCTAGTCTACGAGCAGTACTTC

d_call: .
clone_size: few
v_call: TRBV5-1
j_call: TRBJ1-3
cdr3_aa: CASSLDVGAVGNTIYF
cdr3_nt: TGCGCCAGCAGCTTGGATGTGGGGGCAGTTGGAAACACCATATATTTT

d_call: .
clone_size: few
v_call: TRBV6-5
j_call: TRBJ1-2
cdr3_aa: CASSPGRRYGYTF
cdr3_nt: TGTGCCAGCAGTCCGGGACGGCGCTATGGCTACACCTTC

d_call: .
clone_size: .
v_call: TRBV12-3/TRBV12-4
j_call: TRBJ1-1
cdr3_aa: CANSLWSYTEAFF
cdr3_nt: TGTGCCAACAGTTTATGGAGCTACACTGAAGCTTTCTTT

d_call: .
clone_size: many
v_call: TRBV20-1
j_call: TRBJ1-6
cdr3_aa: CSAREGRGHSPLHF
cdr3_nt: TGCAGTGCTAGAGAGGGCAGGGGACATTCACCCCTCCACTTT

d_call: TRBD1
clone_size: .
v_call: TRBV15
j_call: TRBJ1-6
cdr3_aa: CAASSSYRGYESPLHF
cdr3_nt: TGTGCCGCCAGCAGCTCCTACAGGGGATATGAATCACCCCTCCACTTT

d_call: TRBD1
clone_size: .
v_call: TRBV7-8
j_call: TRBJ2-7
cdr3_aa: CASSLGTGGWEQYF
cdr3_nt: TGTGCCAGCAGCTTAGGGACAGGGGGCTGGGAGCAGTACTTC

d_call: .
clone_size: .
v_call: TRBV7-2
j_call: TRBJ2-2
cdr3_aa: CASSLAWAMDTGELFF
cdr3_nt: TGTGCCAGCAGCTTAGCTTGGGCAATGGACACCGGGGAGCTGTTTTTT

d_call: .
clone_size: .
v_call: TRBV29-1
j_call: TRBJ1-1
cdr3_aa: CSLEQMNTEAFF
cdr3_nt: TGCAGCTTAGAACAGATGAACACTGAAGCTTTCTTT

d_call: TRBD1
clone_size: .
v_call: TRBV19
j_call: TRBJ2-7
cdr3_aa: CASSIMGQGLYEQYF
cdr3_nt: TGTGCCAGTAGTATAATGGGACAGGGTTTGTACGAGCAGTACTTC

d_call: TRBD2
clone_size: many
v_call: TRBV7-9
j_call: TRBJ2-7
cdr3_aa: CASSLAAGSYEQYF
cdr3_nt: TGTGCCAGCAGCCTAGCGGCAGGGTCCTACGAGCAGTACTTC

d_call: TRBD2
clone_size: .
v_call: TRBV29-1
j_call: TRBJ2-3
cdr3_aa: CSSDGASGSPDTQYF
cdr3_nt: TGCAGCTCCGACGGGGCTAGCGGGAGTCCAGATACGCAGTATTTT

d_call: .
clone_size: few
v_call: TRBV2
j_call: TRBJ2-2
cdr3_aa: CASTRRDTGELFF
cdr3_nt: TGTGCCAGCACTCGGAGGGACACCGGGGAGCTGTTTTTT

d_call: .
clone_size: .
v_call: TRBV20-1
j_call: TRBJ1-2
cdr3_aa: CSARKEAARGYTF
cdr3_nt: TGCAGTGCTAGAAAGGAGGCGGCACGGGGCTACACCTTC

d_call: .
clone_size: many
v_call: TRBV20-1
j_call: TRBJ2-5
cdr3_aa: CSAQIPETQYF
cdr3_nt: TGCAGTGCCCAGATTCCGGAGACCCAGTACTTC

d_call: .
clone_size: .
v_call: TRBV20-1
j_call: TRBJ1-1
cdr3_aa: CSLGRQGLDTEAFF
cdr3_nt: TGCAGCCTCGGTCGGCAGGGGTTGGACACTGAAGCTTTCTTT

d_call: .
clone_size: once
v_call: TRBV7-9
j_call: TRBJ1-1
cdr3_aa: CASSFGGRHTEAFF
cdr3_nt: TGTGCCAGCAGCTTTGGGGGGCGGCACACTGAAGCTTTCTTT

d_call: .
clone_size: many
v_call: TRBV2
j_call: TRBJ1-1
cdr3_aa: CASSEGTSKAFF
cdr3_nt: TGTGCCAGCAGTGAGGGGACAAGTAAAGCTTTCTTT

d_call: .
clone_size: many
v_call: TRBV29-1
j_call: TRBJ1-1
cdr3_aa: CSVDSSNTEAFF
cdr3_nt: TGCAGCGTTGACAGTTCAAACACTGAAGCTTTCTTT

d_call: TRBD1
clone_size: few
v_call: TRBV7-6
j_call: TRBJ2-7
cdr3_aa: CASSLRTGGRDEQYF
cdr3_nt: TGTGCCAGCAGCCTACGGACAGGGGGCAGAGACGAGCAGTACTTC

d_call: .
clone_size: few
v_call: TRBV2
j_call: TRBJ1-5
cdr3_aa: CASSLSSSGYQPQHF
cdr3_nt: TGTGCCAGCAGTTTATCGTCCTCAGGGTACCAGCCCCAGCATTTT

d_call: TRBD1
clone_size: few
v_call: TRBV5-1
j_call: TRBJ1-3
cdr3_aa: CASSRDSSSGNTIYF
cdr3_nt: TGCGCCAGCAGCCGGGACAGCAGCTCTGGAAACACCATATATTTT

d_call: .
clone_size: few
v_call: TRBV10-3
j_call: TRBJ1-5
cdr3_aa: CASSYFRQELQPQHF
cdr3_nt: TGTGCCAGCAGTTACTTCAGACAGGAACTTCAGCCCCAGCATTTT

d_call: .
clone_size: .
v_call: TRBV2
j_call: TRBJ2-5
cdr3_aa: CATSTGSGDTQYF
cdr3_nt: TGTGCCACCTCGACAGGGTCGGGGGATACGCAGTACTTC

d_call: TRBD2
clone_size: .
v_call: TRBV7-8
j_call: TRBJ2-2
cdr3_aa: CASSLTSGRVIAGELFF
cdr3_nt: TGTGCCAGCAGCCTCACAAGCGGGAGGGTGATCGCCGGGGAGCTGTTTTTT

d_call: .
clone_size: .
v_call: TRBV20-1
j_call: TRBJ1-2
cdr3_aa: CSYGGNYGYTF
cdr3_nt: TGCAGTTACGGGGGGAACTATGGCTACACCTTC

d_call: TRBD1
clone_size: .
v_call: TRBV9
j_call: TRBJ1-2
cdr3_aa: CASSVAGTGIWDGYTF
cdr3_nt: TGTGCCAGCAGCGTAGCGGGGACAGGGATATGGGACGGCTACACCTTC

d_call: TRBD2
clone_size: .
v_call: TRBV24-1
j_call: TRBJ2-7
cdr3_aa: CASSARLALSYEQYF
cdr3_nt: TGTGCCAGCAGCGCACGACTAGCCCTCTCATACGAGCAGTACTTC

d_call: TRBD1
clone_size: .
v_call: TRBV10-3
j_call: TRBJ2-5
cdr3_aa: CAISEDRAGGETQYF
cdr3_nt: TGTGCCATCAGCGAAGACAGGGCCGGAGGAGAGACCCAGTACTTC

d_call: .
clone_size: .
v_call: TRBV2
j_call: TRBJ2-7
cdr3_aa: CASIGRGKGYEQYF
cdr3_nt: TGTGCCAGCATTGGGCGAGGGAAGGGCTACGAGCAGTACTTC

d_call: .
clone_size: many
v_call: TRBV25-1
j_call: TRBJ1-1
cdr3_aa: CASSESWTNTEAFF
cdr3_nt: TGTGCCAGCAGTGAATCGTGGACGAACACTGAAGCTTTCTTT

d_call: .
clone_size: .
v_call: TRBV9
j_call: TRBJ1-2
cdr3_aa: CASSVAWGSYGYTF
cdr3_nt: TGTGCCAGCAGCGTAGCATGGGGTTCCTATGGCTACACCTTC

d_call: .
clone_size: .
v_call: TRBV10-3
j_call: TRBJ1-1
cdr3_aa: CAIRMAGNTEAFF
cdr3_nt: TGTGCCATCAGAATGGCGGGGAACACTGAAGCTTTCTTT

d_call: TRBD1
clone_size: .
v_call: TRBV25-1
j_call: TRBJ1-2
cdr3_aa: CASSAGQGTTSYTF
cdr3_nt: TGTGCCAGCAGCGCCGGACAGGGAACGACGAGCTACACCTTC

d_call: TRBD2
clone_size: .
v_call: TRBV10-3
j_call: TRBJ2-7
cdr3_aa: CAISESLAGGLEQYF
cdr3_nt: TGTGCCATCAGTGAGTCTCTAGCGGGAGGGCTCGAGCAGTACTTC

d_call: .
clone_size: once
v_call: TRBV2
j_call: TRBJ1-6
cdr3_aa: CASGTLNSPLHF
cdr3_nt: TGTGCCAGCGGGACACTTAATTCACCCCTCCACTTT

d_call: .
clone_size: many
v_call: TRBV10-3
j_call: TRBJ1-4
cdr3_aa: CAIRSSWENEKLFF
cdr3_nt: TGTGCCATCAGGTCCTCGTGGGAAAATGAAAAACTGTTTTTT

d_call: .
clone_size: .
v_call: TRBV7-2
j_call: TRBJ2-7
cdr3_aa: CASSHKDEQCF
cdr3_nt: TGTGCCAGCAGTCATAAAGACGAGCAGTGCTTC

d_call: TRBD1
clone_size: many
v_call: TRBV7-6
j_call: TRBJ2-7
cdr3_aa: CASSEGQVSYEQYF
cdr3_nt: TGTGCCAGCAGCGAGGGACAGGTTTCCTACGAGCAGTACTTC

d_call: .
clone_size: few
v_call: TRBV19
j_call: TRBJ1-1
cdr3_aa: CASSIGRRVDTEAFF
cdr3_nt: TGTGCCAGTAGTATAGGTCGCAGGGTAGACACTGAAGCTTTCTTT

d_call: TRBD1
clone_size: .
v_call: TRBV19
j_call: TRBJ2-7
cdr3_aa: CASHPGQANSYEQYF
cdr3_nt: TGTGCCAGCCATCCGGGACAGGCAAACTCCTACGAGCAGTACTTC

d_call: .
clone_size: .
v_call: TRBV24-1
j_call: TRBJ2-3
cdr3_aa: CATSDPGSKADTQYF
cdr3_nt: TGTGCCACCAGTGATCCCGGTAGTAAGGCAGATACGCAGTATTTT

d_call: .
clone_size: many
v_call: TRBV12-3/TRBV12-4
j_call: TRBJ2-7
cdr3_aa: CASSQSHEQYF
cdr3_nt: TGTGCCAGCAGCCAATCTCACGAGCAGTACTTC

d_call: TRBD1
clone_size: .
v_call: TRBV15
j_call: TRBJ1-2
cdr3_aa: CATSGDRGRDYGYTF
cdr3_nt: TGTGCCACCAGCGGCGACAGGGGGCGCGACTATGGCTACACCTTC

d_call: .
clone_size: .
v_call: TRBV11-3
j_call: TRBJ1-5
cdr3_aa: CASSLVPENQPQHF
cdr3_nt: TGTGCCAGCAGCTTAGTCCCAGAAAATCAGCCCCAGCATTTT

d_call: .
clone_size: many
v_call: TRBV10-3
j_call: TRBJ1-1
cdr3_aa: CAISESRGNTEAFF
cdr3_nt: TGTGCCATCAGTGAGTCGCGGGGGAACACTGAAGCTTTCTTT